One and the same sample provided the 30 T cell receptor beta chains below, sequenced in a study of a mutant IDH1 vaccine in newly diagnosed glioma. The data were produced by immunoSEQ multiplex PCR, yet TCRdb's version contains in-frame clones alone and is incomplete. The sample contains tens of thousands of clones, more than 65% of which appear only once. These receptors lack a known antigen. Time point of the sample: week 5, during vaccination. It was 300 ug of mutant IDH1 20-mer peptide that made up each vaccine dose, given with topical imiquimod. Specimen: PBMCs, collected from a glioma patient whose treatment included an IDH1 peptide vaccine. The source is a man aged 35-49 years with glioma. Some clones in this sample may be carry-over from other donors' samples.

The rearrangement links TRBV5-1 to TRBJ2-5; 7 bases are a match to TRBD1. The V gene end was trimmed by 7 bases and the J gene end by 3 bases; junction bases not matched to a gene: 3. In germline, CDR1 is SGHRS, CDR2 YFSETQ. This CDR3 has 12 residues. The CDR3 DNA reads TGCGCCAGCCGGGACAGCAAAGAGACCCAGTACTTC. Its translation: CASRDSKETQYF.

The V gene is TRBV7-9, the J gene TRBJ2-7; D possibly corresponds to TRBD1 (6 bases). CDR3 length: 14 residues. CDR1 is SEHNR and CDR2 is FQNEAQ in the germline V gene (reference sequence). Trimming pared 1 base from V and 3 bases from J, leaving 10 bases between. The DNA for the CDR3 is TGTGCCAGCAGCTTAGGGACAGCTTTCTACGAGCAGTACTTC. Translation gives CASSLGTAFYEQYF.

A few counts support this clone. The chain's CDR3 is CASSQRQEAYEQYF. The CDR3 DNA is TGCGCCAGCAGCCAGAGACAAGAAGCCTACGAGCAGTACTTC. The V gene is TRBV4-1, the J gene TRBJ2-7; no clear D gene. The CDR3 totals 14 residues. V was pared by 3 bases and J by 2 bases, with 11 bases between. CDR1 and CDR2 from the germline V gene are MGHRA and YSYEKL.

This rearrangement joins TRBV20-1 to TRBJ2-7; D not resolved. Germline V lookup: CDR1 DFQATT, CDR2 SNEGSKA (reference sequence). The CDR3 is 11 residues long. V was pared by 7 bases and J by 1 base, with 8 bases between. CDR3 sequence (DNA): TGCAGTGTTGGAGCTTCCTACGAGCAGTACTTC. Translating gives CSVGASYEQYF.

The chain is built from TRBV19 and TRBJ2-1; D unclear. There are 12 residues in the CDR3. V was trimmed by 6 bases and J by 7 bases, leaving 10 bases between them. CDR1 LNHDA and CDR2 SQIVND come from the germline V gene (reference sequence). As DNA, the CDR3 is TGTGCCAGTAGGATGATCGGGAATGAGCAGTTCTTC. As protein: CASRMIGNEQFF.

This clone qualifies as medium-sized. V gene TRBV29-1 combines with J gene TRBJ1-1, with D tentatively TRBD1 (5 bases). The V gene's germline CDR1 is SQVTM and CDR2 ANQGSEA. CDR3 length: 14 amino acids. Trimming stripped 7 bases from V and 4 bases from J, with 19 bases between. This CDR3 is CSAGWDPRITEAFF. CDR3 nucleotide sequence: TGCAGCGCCGGTTGGGACCCAAGGATCACTGAAGCTTTCTTT.

This clone was observed a few times. The rearrangement uses TRBV19 and TRBJ1-2; tentative D call: TRBD1 (6 bases). V was trimmed by 11 bases and J by 5 bases, leaving 18 bases between them. CDR3 length equals 13 residues. Germline CDR1 and CDR2: LNHDA and SQIVND (reference sequence). The CDR3 reads CAAEPTGTYGYTF. The DNA of the CDR3 is TGTGCCGCCGAACCGACAGGAACTTATGGCTACACCTTC. The variable domain in full, with the rest retrieved from reference TRBV19 and TRBJ1-2, is DGGITQSPKYLFRKEGQNVTLSCEQNLNHDAMYWYRQDPGQGLRLIYYSQIVNDFQKGDIAEGYSVSREKKESFPLTVTSAQKNPTAFYLCAAEPTGTYGYTFGSGTRLTVV.

This clone came up once. V usage is TRBV9 and J usage is TRBJ2-3; D perhaps matches TRBD2 (5 bases). The germline V gene has CDR1 SGDLS and CDR2 YYNGEE. The CDR3 runs 14 residues. Trimming pared 0 bases from V and 3 bases from J, leaving 8 bases between. Here the CDR3 DNA reads TGTGCCAGCAGCGTAGGAAGCGGTACAGATACGCAGTATTTT. Translating gives CASSVGSGTDTQYF.

The genes are TRBV6-5 and TRBJ1-6; the match to TRBD1 covers 10 bases. V dropped 2 bases and J dropped 14; count of bases not matched to a gene: 3. Germline CDR1 MNHEY, CDR2 SVGAGI. The CDR3 loop spans 13 amino acids. The CDR3 loop reads CASSYGTGVALHF. The CDR3 DNA follows: TGTGCCAGCAGTTACGGGACAGGGGTTGCCCTCCACTTT.

J is TRBJ1-2 and V is TRBV6-5; no clear D. The CDR3 is 14 amino acids. Between the trimmed V and J ends, which lost 4 bases and 4 bases, there was a span of 13 bases. The germline V gene encodes CDR1 MNHEY and CDR2 SVGAGI. DNA for the CDR3: TGTGCCAGCAGTTCCCACGGGCCACCCTATGGCTACACCTTC. It yields the protein CASSSHGPPYGYTF.

V is TRBV6-5 and J is TRBJ1-2, with TRBD1 identical over 8 bases. The V gene end was trimmed by 8 bases and the J gene end by 4 bases; junction bases not matched to a gene: 9. The CDR3 extends over 14 amino acids. The V gene's germline CDR1 is MNHEY and CDR2 SVGAGI. The CDR3 coding sequence is TGTGCCAGCGGCCCAGGGGGCGCCGGCTATGGCTACACCTTC. This encodes CASGPGGAGYGYTF.

J is TRBJ2-5 and V is TRBV5-1; the D gene could be TRBD1 or TRBD2 (5 bases each). Trimming removed 6 bases at V and 5 bases at J, with 20 bases between. Germline V lookup: CDR1 SGHRS, CDR2 YFSETQ. The CDR3 runs 15 residues. The CDR3, as DNA: TGCGCCAGCAATCGGGGCGGAAAAAATTTGGAGACCCAGTACTTC. Its protein is CASNRGGKNLETQYF.

The rearrangement joins TRBV7-9 to TRBJ1-5, with D maybe TRBD1 (6 bases). The V gene's germline CDR1 is SEHNR and CDR2 FQNEAQ (reference sequence). V was clipped by 3 bases and J by 4 bases, with 13 bases between them. The CDR3 runs 15 residues. In DNA, the CDR3 is TGTGCCAGCAGCTTGTGGGGGGGGCCTAATCAGCCCCAGCATTTT. It is translated as CASSLWGGPNQPQHF. The whole variable domain, filled in from reference TRBV7-9 and TRBJ1-5, reads DTGVSQNPRHKITKRGQNVTFRCDPISEHNRLYWYRQTLGQGPEFLTYFQNEAQLEKSRLLSDRFSAERPKGSFSTLEIQRTEQGDSAMYLCASSLWGGPNQPQHFGDGTRLSIL.

The chain uses TRBV11-1 and TRBJ1-1; D gene unclear. Germline CDR1 reads SGHAT; CDR2 reads FQDESV (reference sequence). V shed 0 bases and J shed 7 bases, with 12 bases lying between them. The CDR3 is 14 amino acids. The CDR3 sequence: CASSLAPGNVEAFF. Here the CDR3 DNA reads TGTGCCAGCAGCTTAGCACCGGGGAACGTTGAAGCTTTCTTT.

V and J are TRBV7-6 and TRBJ2-6, with D unresolved. Trimming shortened V by 8 bases and J by 0 bases, and 5 bases separated the two germline ends. The CDR3 loop spans 13 amino acids. Germline V lookup: CDR1 SGHVS, CDR2 FNYEAQ. For the CDR3, the DNA is TGTGCCAGCCGAGACTCTGGGGCCAACGTCCTGACTTTC. It codes for CASRDSGANVLTF.

The chain's CDR3 is CARGGQDSGNTIYF. DNA for the CDR3: TGTGCCAGGGGGGGACAGGACTCTGGAAACACCATATATTTT. The chain is built from TRBV30 and TRBJ1-3, with 8 bases lining up with TRBD1. This CDR3 is 14 amino acids long. V shed 8 bases and J 0 bases; nucleotides not matched to a gene: 6. Germline-derived CDR1 and CDR2 are GTSNPN and SVGIG (reference sequence). Combining the CDR3 with reference TRBV30 and TRBJ1-3 gives the whole variable domain SQTIHQWPATLVQPVGSPLSLECTVEGTSNPNLYWYRQAAGRGLQLLFYSVGIGQISSEVPQNLSASRPQDRQFILSSKKLLLSDSGFYLCARGGQDSGNTIYFGEGSWLTVV.

This chain links TRBV7-8 with TRBJ1-5; TRBD1 might be the D (5 bases). Looked up from germline, CDR1 is SGHVS and CDR2 is FQNEAQ. This CDR3 spans 16 amino acids. V was clipped by 3 bases and J by 1 base, with 13 bases between them. The CDR3 spells CASSFYRSLSNQPQHF. The CDR3 region has the DNA TGTGCCAGCAGCTTCTACAGGTCTCTGAGCAATCAGCCCCAGCATTTT.

V and J are TRBV21-1 and TRBJ2-7; TRBD1 is taken as the D call from the table, unchecked against the DNA. TRBV21-1 is a pseudogene. The CDR3 length is 15 residues. CDR3 protein: CASSAGQRNSYEQYF. CDR3 sequence (DNA): TGTGCCAGCAGCGCAGGACAACGTAACTCCTACGAGCAGTACTTC.

The rearrangement uses TRBV18 and TRBJ2-3; 7 nucleotides match TRBD1. Per germline, CDR1 KGHSH and CDR2 LQKENI. The CDR3 is 14 amino acids. The J segment lost 6 bases and the V segment lost 2 bases, leaving 5 bases of the junction unmatched. Here the CDR3 reads CASSPVEQGDTQYF. CDR3 sequence (DNA): TGTGCCAGCTCACCAGTAGAACAGGGGGATACGCAGTATTTT.

The CDR3 loop reads CASSYSLPGTRSPYEQYF. The CDR3 DNA sequence: TGTGCCAGCAGTTACTCGCTACCCGGGACACGAAGCCCCTACGAGCAGTACTTC. The chain carries TRBV6-7 and TRBJ2-7, with D possibly matching TRBD1 (6 bases). TRBV6-7 is treated as an ORF (open reading frame) with a function not yet certain. This CDR3 has 18 residues. Trimming stripped 0 bases from V and 2 bases from J, with 20 bases between.

The J gene is TRBJ1-2, the V gene TRBV29-1; tentative D call: TRBD1 (6 bases). This CDR3 contains 12 residues. Per germline, CDR1 SQVTM and CDR2 ANQGSEA. Trimming pared 3 bases from V and 8 bases from J, leaving 13 bases between. CDR3 region: CSVDAGADGYTF. CDR3 DNA: TGCAGCGTTGATGCGGGGGCAGACGGCTACACCTTC.

The chain carries TRBV29-1 and TRBJ2-1; 7 nucleotides match TRBD2. CDR3 length equals 14 residues. Looked up from germline, CDR1 is SQVTM and CDR2 is ANQGSEA. J was trimmed by 4 bases and V by 5 bases; bases with no gene match: 8. This chain's CDR3 is CSVYSSGLYNEQFF. DNA of the CDR3: TGCAGCGTTTATTCTAGCGGCCTTTACAATGAGCAGTTCTTC.

The V call is TRBV7-6, the J call TRBJ1-1; TRBD1 might be the D (6 bases). The germline CDR1 and CDR2 sequences are SGHVS and FNYEAQ. This CDR3 spans 15 amino acids. Trimming took 4 bases from V and 4 from J, leaving 16 bases between them. CDR3 in amino acids: CASSSEGGEGTEAFF. The CDR3 DNA reads TGTGCCAGCAGCTCCGAAGGGGGGGAGGGCACTGAAGCTTTCTTT.

The chain has TRBV27 and TRBJ1-6, with 7 bases identical to TRBD1. The CDR3 spans 18 residues. CDR1 and CDR2 (germline): MNHEY, SMNVEV (reference sequence). J lost 0 bases, V lost 5 bases, and 10 bases had no gene match. The CDR3 DNA follows: TGTGCCAGCAGTCACCGCTCGACAGGGAGCTCCTATAATTCACCCCTCCACTTT. It translates to CASSHRSTGSSYNSPLHF.

The chain joins TRBV25-1 to TRBJ2-7; 8 positions agree with TRBD2. The CDR3 has 14 residues. V lost 3 bases to trimming and J lost 5 bases; unmatched junction nucleotides: 6. CDR1 and CDR2 from the germline V gene are MGHDK and SYGVNS. The DNA for the CDR3 is TGTGCCAGCAGTGATGCGGGGGGCTTCGACGAGCAGTACTTC. It is translated as CASSDAGGFDEQYF.

The chain joins TRBV27 to TRBJ2-7; 8 bases are shared with TRBD1. This CDR3 spans 12 amino acids. Trimming at V came to 6 bases and at J to 5 bases, leaving 3 bases not matched to a gene. CDR1 and CDR2 (germline): MNHEY, SMNVEV (reference sequence). DNA of the CDR3: TGTGCCAGCAGAGGACAGGGCAACGAGCAGTACTTC. Residues: CASRGQGNEQYF.

The DNA of the CDR3 is TGTGCCAACCTCAGGCCGGGCGGGGATGGTTCACCCCTCCACTTT. It translates to CANLRPGGDGSPLHF. The V gene is TRBV18, the J gene TRBJ1-6; D unclear. V was pared by 10 bases and J by 9 bases, with 22 bases between. CDR3 length: 15 residues. Germline values: CDR1 KGHSH, CDR2 LQKENI.

The chain uses TRBV5-5 and TRBJ1-4; D is uncertain. Trimming cost V 0 bases and J 3 bases, with 3 bases left between them. Germline CDR1 reads SGHKS; CDR2 reads YYEKEE (reference sequence). CDR3 length: 13 amino acids. For the CDR3, the DNA is TGTGCCAGCAGCTTGGCAGCTAATGAAAAACTGTTTTTT. It codes for CASSLAANEKLFF.

The CDR3 region is CASSLDTGTWDNSPLHF. CDR3 DNA sequence: TGTGCCAGCAGCTTAGATACGGGGACGTGGGATAATTCACCCCTCCACTTT. The chain joins TRBV7-8 to TRBJ1-6; D possibly corresponds to TRBD1 (5 bases). Germline V gives CDR1 SGHVS, CDR2 FQNEAQ. This CDR3 spans 17 amino acids. V lost 1 base and J lost 5, with 15 bases in between.

This clone was counted a single time. V usage is TRBV7-6 and J usage is TRBJ1-1; D is unclear. This CDR3 is 13 amino acids long. Germline lookup yields CDR1 SGHVS and CDR2 FNYEAQ. Trimming pared 1 base from V and 4 bases from J, leaving 7 bases between. In DNA form, the CDR3 reads TGTGCCAGCAGCTTAGGACTGGTCACTGAAGCTTTCTTT. It translates to CASSLGLVTEAFF.